A selection of T cell receptor beta chains follows, all from one sample in a study of cytomegalovirus exposure and HLA in healthy donors. Sequencing used immunoSEQ multiplex PCR; TCRdb keeps in-frame clones, though not all of them. In the table there are 170,000 or so clones, 65% to 85% of which are singletons. The specimen was PBMCs. These receptors were collected from a woman aged 18-29 years in good health and CMV-seropositive. Both conserved end residues are part of each CDR3. A D gene is named only where the DNA matches it firmly. Expanded clones get a size class; other rows say once, few or many, or leave the size out.

TGTGCCATACGACCCGAGGGCCGAGTCCGGGATACGCAGTATTTT	CAIRPEGRVRDTQYF	.	TRBV2	TRBJ2-3	.
TGCAGCGTTGGAGGGGGGGGCTTTGCAACTAATGAAAAACTGTTTTTT	CSVGGGGFATNEKLFF	.	TRBV29-1	TRBJ1-4	.
TGTGCCAGCAGTTCAGACAGGGTGTTTGATACGCAGTATTTT	CASSSDRVFDTQYF	once	TRBV27	TRBJ2-3	TRBD1
TGTGCCAGCAGTTCCAGGGGGCTCGCGAGGGGTCAGCCCCAGCATTTT	CASSSRGLARGQPQHF	.	TRBV2	TRBJ1-5	TRBD1
TGTGCCAGCAGCTTACCCGGGGTGGGCACAGATACGCAGTATTTT	CASSLPGVGTDTQYF	.	TRBV7-9	TRBJ2-3	.
TGCGCCAGCAGCCAAGATCTCCGCGGGCGGACTGAAGCTTTCTTT	CASSQDLRGRTEAFF	.	TRBV4-3	TRBJ1-1	.
TGCAGCGTTGGGCCGGGAGACGAGCAGTACTTC	CSVGPGDEQYF	.	TRBV29-1	TRBJ2-7	.
TGTGCCAGCAGCGTAGGGTGGGACAGCCTCTACGAGCAGTACTTC	CASSVGWDSLYEQYF	.	TRBV9	TRBJ2-7	TRBD1
TGTGCCAGCGGGTCAGGGGAGGGGAGCACTGAAGCTTTCTTT	CASGSGEGSTEAFF	.	TRBV2	TRBJ1-1	.
TGTGCCAGCAGCTTGGATGAGTTGCGCGAGCAGTACTTC	CASSLDELREQYF	once	TRBV5-6	TRBJ2-7	.
TGCAGCGTACTAGCGGGGGGGCCTTATGAGCAGTTCTTC	CSVLAGGPYEQFF	.	TRBV29-1	TRBJ2-1	TRBD2
TGTGCCAGCAGCTTAGATTACTACGAGCAGTACTTC	CASSLDYYEQYF	few	TRBV7-2	TRBJ2-7	.